The clone carrying this TCR beta chain was detected many times. Its antigen is as yet unknown. This sample was included in a study of T cell repertoires in cytomegalovirus infection. At the level of the study: Shared public TCR beta signatures pointed to both CMV infection and a matching HLA type. Study-wide points: Public TCR beta family frequency separated CMV-and-HLA carriers, including in an independent cohort.

One entry per CDR3 protein, called by TCRdb with MiXCR from the reads. Among approximately 100,000 distinct CDR3 sequences listed, less than 25% were seen once. Germline CDR1 is SGHVS and CDR2 is FNYEAQ. Between the trimmed V and J ends, which lost 5 bases and 2 bases, there was a span of 13 bases. CDR3 length: 14 residues. The specimen was CD8+ T cells from PBMCs. This receptor was taken from a human donor in good health (CMV status not recorded). Some clones in this sample may be carry-over from other donors' samples. The chain has TRBV7-6 and TRBJ2-7, with D hard to call. The CDR3 loop is CASSPRSDPYEQYF. CDR3 DNA sequence: TGTGCCAGCAGCCCTCGAAGCGACCCCTACGAGCAGTACTTC.